What follows are 10 T cell receptor beta chains derived from one specimen sequenced in a study of cytomegalovirus exposure and HLA in healthy donors. With 60 Vbeta and 13 Jbeta primers, the PCR was carried out. Method: immunoSEQ multiplex PCR; TCRdb's copy keeps in-frame clones and lacks some. The table gives 45,000 to 65,000 clones; the top ten clones make up about an eighth of it. The sequenced material came from PBMCs. The receptors stem from a man between 18 and 35 years old in good health and CMV-seropositive.

The chain combines TRBV11-3 with TRBJ2-2; 7 bases match TRBD2. The CDR3 has 15 residues. V shed 6 bases, J shed 6 bases, and the junction held 10 bases outside the gene matches. CDR1 is SGHNT and CDR2 is YENEEA in the germline V gene. CDR3 coding DNA: TGTGCCAGCAGGCTTTTGAATGCGGGAGCCGGGGAGCTGTTTTTT. As protein: CASRLLNAGAGELFF.

The chain recombines TRBV30 with TRBJ1-3; D is perhaps TRBD1 (5 bases). V lost 5 bases and J lost 2, with 7 bases in between. Germline CDR1 reads GTSNPN; CDR2 reads SVGIG (reference sequence). This CDR3 region has 12 residues. The CDR3: CAWSGTGNTIYF. The DNA of the CDR3 is TGTGCCTGGTCAGGGACTGGAAACACCATATATTTT.

This chain joins TRBV2 and TRBJ1-5; no firm D call. CDR1 and CDR2 (germline): SNHLY, FYNNEI. Trimming stripped 3 bases from V and 5 bases from J, with 8 bases between. CDR3 size: 13 residues. The CDR3 DNA follows: TGTGCCAGCAGTGATCGAGGGTATCAGCCCCAGCATTTT. Amino acid sequence: CASSDRGYQPQHF.

The chain combines TRBV30 with TRBJ2-3; 8 nucleotides line up with TRBD1. CDR3 size: 13 residues. The ends lost 5 bases at V and 1 base at J; junction bases unmatched: 2. Germline-derived CDR1 and CDR2 are GTSNPN and SVGIG (reference sequence). CDR3 amino acids: CAWLTGGTDTQYF. The CDR3 coding sequence is TGTGCCTGGTTGACAGGGGGCACAGATACGCAGTATTTT.

This sequence joins TRBV13 and TRBJ2-3; D uncertain. The CDR3 loop spans 14 amino acids. The V and J ends lost 7 bases and 0 bases respectively, with 11 bases between them. Germline V lookup: CDR1 PRHDT, CDR2 FYEKMQ (reference sequence). The CDR3 protein is CASTLSPSTDTQYF. The CDR3 DNA follows: TGTGCCAGCACCCTGAGCCCTAGCACAGATACGCAGTATTTT. The full variable domain, rest sourced from reference TRBV13 and TRBJ2-3, is AAGVIQSPRHLIKEKRETATLKCYPIPRHDTVYWYQQGPGQDPQFLISFYEKMQSDKGSIPDRFSAQQFSDYHSELNMSSLELGDSALYFCASTLSPSTDTQYFGPGTRLTVL.

V is TRBV5-4 and J is TRBJ2-2; 7 bases map to TRBD2. V was clipped by 4 bases and J by 8 bases; unmatched bases: 14. The CDR3 is 16 amino acids. CDR1 and CDR2 (germline): SGHNT, YYREEE (reference sequence). In DNA, the CDR3 is TGTGCCAGCAGCCCTCAGCGGGGCGGGCCTAGGGGGGAGCTGTTTTTT. The encoded protein is CASSPQRGGPRGELFF.

The chain has TRBV5-6 and TRBJ2-7; D gene unclear. V shed 5 bases and J shed 12 bases, with 18 bases lying between them. Germline CDR1 and CDR2: SGHDT and YYEEEE. CDR3 size: 12 residues. The CDR3 nucleotides read TGTGCCAGCAGAGATCACCTACCCTACTGGTACTTC. Its protein is CASRDHLPYWYF.

The chain joins TRBV6-4 to TRBJ2-3; TRBD2 agrees at 10 bases. CDR3 size: 15 residues. Germline V lookup: CDR1 MRHNA, CDR2 SNTAGT. The trim removed 5 bases at V and 1 base at J, leaving 3 bases unmatched. The CDR3: CASSSTSGGTDTQYF. CDR3 sequence (DNA): TGTGCCAGCAGTAGTACTAGCGGGGGCACAGATACGCAGTATTTT.

This rearrangement joins TRBV5-1 to TRBJ2-7; 7 bases align to TRBD2. CDR1 SGHRS and CDR2 YFSETQ come from the germline V gene. The ends lost 3 bases at V and 12 bases at J; junction bases unmatched: 15. CDR3 size: 14 residues. CDR3 nucleotide sequence: TGCGCCAGCAGCTCTACTAGCGACTCTCTTCCGCCGTACTTC. Protein: CASSSTSDSLPPYF.

This chain uses TRBV7-6 with TRBJ2-1, with 8 bases that match TRBD2. The V gene's germline CDR1 is SGHVS and CDR2 FNYEAQ. The CDR3 consists of 15 residues. V shed 4 bases, J shed 10 bases, and the junction held 12 bases outside the gene matches. CDR3: CASSSHEGQREEQFF. The CDR3 DNA reads TGTGCCAGCAGCTCGCACGAGGGGCAGCGGGAGGAGCAGTTCTTC.